The T cell receptor (beta chain) under discussion was sequenced for a study of T-cell memory formation after mild COVID-19. The study's findings and limits: Pre-infection memory already had some responding clones, implying cross-reactive memory joined.

With respect to this clonotype: The antigen remains unidentified.

Each CDR3 protein is one row after TCRdb ran MiXCR on the 5' RACE reads. The sample lists approximately 500,000 distinct CDR3 sequences, approximately 23% occurring once. The receptor was derived from an adult woman who had mild COVID-19 (a few samples of this study predate the infection). Cell type and time point are not known. The sequenced material came from PBMCs or a T cell subset sorted from them (not recorded which).

CDR3 sequence: CASSETGGTDTQYF. The CDR3 DNA reads as TGTGCCAGCAGTGAAACGGGAGGGACAGATACGCAGTATTTT. The chain combines TRBV6-4 with TRBJ2-3, with TRBD2 matching 8 bases. The germline V gene encodes CDR1 MRHNA and CDR2 SNTAGT. CDR3 length: 14 residues. V was clipped by 3 bases and J by 3 bases; unmatched bases: 2.